One sample yielded the 19 T cell receptor beta chains listed below, sequenced in a study of cytomegalovirus exposure and HLA in healthy donors. PCR employed 60 Vbeta and 13 Jbeta primers. Data came from immunoSEQ multiplex PCR; TCRdb stores just in-frame clones and leaves some out. Seen here are some 120,000 clones, 60% to 85% observed once, and the top ten hold 3.4%. The sequenced sample consisted of PBMCs. The receptor source for this set is a man aged 25-45 years in good health and CMV-seronegative.

This clone has a handful of counts. The CDR3 sequence: CASSPRTGPGEQYF. CDR3 nucleotides: TGCGCCAGCAGTCCCCGGACAGGGCCGGGCGAGCAGTACTTC. The chain employs TRBV23-1 and TRBJ2-7; TRBD1 matches at 8 bases. Being an ORF, TRBV23-1 has a function that is uncertain. This CDR3 has 14 residues. J was trimmed by 6 bases and V by 4 bases; bases with no gene match: 8.

The chain employs TRBV29-1 and TRBJ2-5; 12 bases map to TRBD2. V lost 7 bases, J lost 1 base, and 10 bases stayed unmatched. This CDR3 has 16 amino acids. Per germline, CDR1 SQVTM and CDR2 ANQGSEA. The CDR3 nucleotides read TGCAGCGGCTTCGGCACTAGCGGGGGGAGCCAAGAGACCCAGTACTTC. Amino acids: CSGFGTSGGSQETQYF. Using reference TRBV29-1 and TRBJ2-5 for the parts outside the CDR3, the full variable domain is SAVISQKPSRDICQRGTSLTIQCQVDSQVTMMFWYRQQPGQSLTLIATANQGSEATYESGFVIDKFPISRPNLTFSTLTVSNMSPEDSSIYLCSGFGTSGGSQETQYFGPGTRLLVL.

V is TRBV1 and J is TRBJ1-1. TRBV1 is a listed pseudogene. This CDR3 has 14 amino acids. This CDR3 is CTSSPRGVCGEAFF. The DNA of the CDR3 is TGCACCAGCAGCCCCCGCGGGGTCTGTGGGGAAGCTTTCTTT.

The genes are TRBV18 and TRBJ1-3, with TRBD1 matching 8 bases. CDR3 length: 15 amino acids. CDR1 KGHSH and CDR2 LQKENI come from the germline V gene. Unmatched junction bases numbered 2, after V lost 2 bases and J lost 2 bases. The CDR3 loop reads CASSPAGGTGNTIYF. The CDR3 DNA follows: TGTGCCAGCTCACCAGCAGGGGGCACTGGAAACACCATATATTTT.

This chain connects TRBV19 to TRBJ1-6; the D gene is possibly TRBD1 (6 bases). The CDR3 length is 15 residues. V lost 6 bases and J lost 7, with 16 bases in between. CDR1 and CDR2 from the germline V gene are LNHDA and SQIVND (reference sequence). CDR3 nucleotide sequence: TGTGCCAGTAGGGGGGACACCGGGGAGAATTCACCCCTCCACTTT. This encodes CASRGDTGENSPLHF.

The chain recombines TRBV7-7 with TRBJ2-6; no clear D gene. V was cut by 5 bases and J by 2 bases, with 16 bases left in between. Germline CDR1 is SSHAT and CDR2 is FNYEAQ (reference sequence). There are 17 residues in the CDR3. The DNA of the CDR3 is TGTGCCAGCAGCACCCCCATGGGTGCGGCTGGGGCCAACGTCCTGACTTTC. Protein sequence: CASSTPMGAAGANVLTF.

The chain is built from TRBV30 and TRBJ2-3; no clear D. The germline V gene has CDR1 GTSNPN and CDR2 SVGIG (reference sequence). The CDR3 has 13 residues. The V end was cut by 2 bases, the J end by 1 base, with 7 bases between. For the CDR3, the DNA is TGTGCCTGGAGTCACGGAGGCACAGATACGCAGTATTTT. Its translation: CAWSHGGTDTQYF. The whole variable domain, filled in from reference TRBV30 and TRBJ2-3, reads SQTIHQWPATLVQPVGSPLSLECTVEGTSNPNLYWYRQAAGRGLQLLFYSVGIGQISSEVPQNLSASRPQDRQFILSSKKLLLSDSGFYLCAWSHGGTDTQYFGPGTRLTVL.

This chain uses TRBV18 with TRBJ2-7; 7 bases are a match to TRBD1. The CDR3 has 15 residues. The trim removed 5 bases at V and 4 bases at J, leaving 11 bases unmatched. CDR1 and CDR2 (germline): KGHSH, LQKENI. CDR3 residues: CASSVTGAATYEQYF. CDR3 DNA sequence: TGTGCCAGCTCAGTCACAGGGGCGGCCACTTACGAGCAGTACTTC.

The CDR3 region has the DNA TGTGCCAGCAGCCTGAATCCCGGGACAGGGAACTACGAGCAGTACTTC. This sequence encodes CASSLNPGTGNYEQYF. The chain joins TRBV5-4 to TRBJ2-7; TRBD1 matches at 9 bases. There are 16 residues in the CDR3. With 4 bases clipped from V and 3 bases from J, the junction kept 11 bases outside the gene matches. Germline-derived CDR1 and CDR2 are SGHNT and YYREEE (reference sequence).

CDR3 nucleotides: TGTGCCAGCAGCTTAAAAGGACAGGGACTGAACACTGAAGCTTTCTTT. Translation gives CASSLKGQGLNTEAFF. The V call is TRBV7-3, the J call TRBJ1-1; 8 nucleotides match TRBD1. The CDR3 contains 16 residues. Trimming removed 1 base from V and 0 bases from J; junction bases left unmatched: 4. Per germline, CDR1 SGHTA and CDR2 FQGTGA. The full variable domain, completed using reference TRBV7-3 and TRBJ1-1, is GAGVSQTPSNKVTEKGKYVELRCDPISGHTALYWYRQSLGQGPEFLIYFQGTGAADDSGLPNDRFFAVRPEGSVSTLKIQRTERGDSAVYLCASSLKGQGLNTEAFFGQGTRLTVV.

The V and J genes are TRBV10-1 and TRBJ2-5, with D possibly TRBD2 on 6 matching bases. The length of the CDR3 is 16 residues. The ends were cut back, 0 bases at V and 7 bases at J, with 18 bases in the middle. Germline V CDR1 and CDR2: WNHNN, SYGVQD (reference sequence). The CDR3 DNA follows: TGCGCCAGCAGTGAGTCGGAGGGATCGAGCGGGCGGACCCAGTACTTC. Its translation is CASSESEGSSGRTQYF.

This clone has a handful of counts. V usage is TRBV30 and J usage is TRBJ2-1; 16 bases are a match to TRBD2. The germline V gene encodes CDR1 GTSNPN and CDR2 SVGIG (reference sequence). The CDR3 length is 19 residues. V gave up 2 bases and J gave up 7 bases; unmatched junction bases: 14. The chain's CDR3 is CAWSKEGLAGGGLRNEQFF. The CDR3 bases are TGTGCCTGGAGTAAAGAGGGACTAGCGGGAGGGGGGCTGAGGAATGAGCAGTTCTTC.

The chain is built from TRBV18 and TRBJ2-7; 10 bases match TRBD2. Germline CDR1 reads KGHSH; CDR2 reads LQKENI. V shed 2 bases, J shed 3 bases, and the junction held 10 bases outside the gene matches. This CDR3 has 17 residues. The CDR3 loop is CASSPIGSSGSVYEQYF. The CDR3 nucleotides are TGTGCCAGCTCACCAATCGGGTCTAGCGGGAGTGTCTACGAGCAGTACTTC.

A few counts support this clone. The CDR3 region is CSVAKQSSTDTQYF. CDR3 nucleotide sequence: TGCAGCGTTGCCAAACAGTCTAGCACAGATACGCAGTATTTT. This rearrangement joins TRBV29-1 to TRBJ2-3; unclear D gene. The CDR3 consists of 14 residues. The germline V gene has CDR1 SQVTM and CDR2 ANQGSEA. V gave up 4 bases and J gave up 0 bases, with 11 bases separating them.

The chain recombines TRBV5-1 with TRBJ1-5, with 7 bases aligning to TRBD1. This CDR3 region has 17 residues. After removal of 2 bases from V and 4 bases from J, the junction contained 12 bases not matched to a gene. CDR1 and CDR2 (germline): SGHRS, YFSETQ. CDR3 amino acids: CASSLMVADRVNQPQHF. CDR3 coding DNA: TGCGCCAGCAGCTTAATGGTTGCCGACAGGGTTAATCAGCCCCAGCATTTT.

This clone was counted between two and nine times. The V and J genes are TRBV19 and TRBJ2-2, with 9 bases lining up with TRBD2. The CDR3 runs 15 residues. The germline gives CDR1 LNHDA, CDR2 SQIVND (reference sequence). Trimming took 7 bases from V and 3 from J; bases not matched to a gene: 6. CDR3 nucleotide sequence: TGTGCCAGTAATAGGGCGGGAGGGTACACCGGGGAGCTGTTTTTT. Its translation is CASNRAGGYTGELFF.

The chain couples TRBV28 to TRBJ1-2, with no clear D. The CDR3 runs 12 residues. The V gene lost 5 bases and the J gene lost 6 bases, with 10 bases spanning the gap. The germline gives CDR1 MDHEN, CDR2 SYDVKM. The CDR3 loop reads CASSPTGNGYTF. The CDR3 region has the DNA TGTGCCAGCAGTCCGACGGGAAATGGCTACACCTTC.

The chain employs TRBV7-2 and TRBJ1-2; no definite D call. The germline V gene has CDR1 SGHTA and CDR2 FQGNSA. The V end lost 3 bases, the J end lost 5 bases, and 10 bases lay between the germline ends. The CDR3 runs 13 residues. The CDR3 sequence: CASSFGGMYGYTF. The CDR3 DNA reads as TGTGCCAGCAGCTTTGGCGGCATGTATGGCTACACCTTC. The whole variable domain, remainder taken from reference TRBV7-2 and TRBJ1-2, is GAGVSQSPSNKVTEKGKDVELRCDPISGHTALYWYRQSLGQGLEFLIYFQGNSAPDKSGLPSDRFSAERTGGSVSTLTIQRTQQEDSAVYLCASSFGGMYGYTFGSGTRLTVV.

The chain recombines TRBV19 with TRBJ1-2; 8 bases agree with TRBD1. CDR3 length: 15 amino acids. Unmatched junction bases numbered 7, after V lost 7 bases and J lost 0 bases. CDR1 and CDR2 (germline): LNHDA, SQIVND (reference sequence). The CDR3 loop is CASTDRGQANYGYTF. The CDR3, as DNA: TGTGCCAGTACAGACAGGGGACAAGCTAACTATGGCTACACCTTC.